This T cell receptor (beta chain) is from a study of cytomegalovirus exposure and HLA in healthy donors. Use of 60 Vbeta and 13 Jbeta primers characterized the PCR. The table came from immunoSEQ multiplex PCR; TCRdb's copy has only in-frame clones and leaves some out. Of more than 90,000 clones listed, around 82% are singletons. Germline-derived CDR1 and CDR2 are SGHRS and YFSETQ. The CDR3 contains 15 residues. With 0 bases clipped from V and 5 bases from J, the junction kept 6 bases outside the gene matches. The receptor's source is a woman aged 60-75 years in good health and CMV-seronegative. V is TRBV5-1 and J is TRBJ2-7; the match to TRBD1 covers 9 bases. What was sequenced was PBMCs. The CDR3 nucleotides are TGCGCCAGCAGCTTGGCCCCCGGGACAGGGAACGAGCAGTACTTC. Amino acids: CASSLAPGTGNEQYF.